This T cell receptor beta chain was found in a study of shared clonotypes between healthy human individuals. The CDR3 has 15 residues. V lost 4 bases and J lost 2; bases outside the gene matches: 7. Germline assignment: CDR1 MNHEY and CDR2 SVGAGI. Data came from immunoSEQ multiplex PCR; TCRdb stores just in-frame clones and leaves some out. This table has some 900,000 clones, 60% to 85% appearing once. This clonotype was sampled from a man aged 18 to 29 in good health. Sequences were obtained from memory CD4+ T cells sorted from blood. The subset was: CD45RA-negative fraction. The chain combines TRBV6-5 with TRBJ2-7; 8 nucleotides agree with TRBD1. The CDR3 here is CASSSPDRGTYEQYF. The CDR3 DNA reads TGTGCCAGCAGTTCCCCCGACAGGGGTACCTACGAGCAGTACTTC.